The rows below give T cell receptor beta chains drawn from one sample of a study of blood T cell repertoires in COVID-19. TCRdb's table, derived via immunoSEQ multiplex PCR, lists solely in-frame clones and lacks some. Here the sample spans under 250,000 clones, more than 80% being singletons. The sample was peripheral blood. The receptors derive from a human donor in a cohort sampled during active COVID-19. Both conserved end residues are part of each CDR3. D genes are given only for firm matches. The size of a clone is reported for some rows only, either as once, few or many, or as a class for expanded clones.

j_gene: TRBJ1-1; abundance: few; d_gene: NA; v_gene: TRBV9; CDR3aa: CASSVAAWGPNTEAFF; CDR3nt: TGTGCCAGCAGCGTAGCCGCGTGGGGGCCGAACACTGAAGCTTTCTTT
j_gene: TRBJ2-7; abundance: NA; d_gene: NA; v_gene: TRBV2; CDR3aa: CASSGGLVSYEQYF; CDR3nt: TGTGCCAGCAGCGGGGGGCTAGTGTCCTACGAGCAGTACTTC
j_gene: TRBJ2-1; abundance: NA; d_gene: NA; v_gene: TRBV2; CDR3aa: CASSEARVPDQGEQFF; CDR3nt: TGTGCCAGCAGTGAAGCGCGAGTCCCCGACCAGGGTGAGCAGTTCTTC
j_gene: TRBJ1-2; abundance: NA; d_gene: NA; v_gene: TRBV28; CDR3aa: CASSTSSGLYGYTF; CDR3nt: TGTGCCAGCAGTACATCATCAGGGCTTTATGGCTACACCTTC
j_gene: TRBJ2-3; abundance: NA; d_gene: NA; v_gene: TRBV2; CDR3aa: CASRGAETDTQYF; CDR3nt: TGTGCCAGCAGAGGGGCAGAAACAGATACGCAGTATTTT
j_gene: TRBJ2-1; abundance: once; d_gene: NA; v_gene: TRBV19; CDR3aa: CASSVEGSSYNEQFF; CDR3nt: TGTGCCAGTAGTGTAGAGGGCAGCTCCTACAATGAGCAGTTCTTC
j_gene: TRBJ2-1; abundance: NA; d_gene: NA; v_gene: TRBV3-1/TRBV3-2; CDR3aa: CASSQDPVLNNEQFF; CDR3nt: TGTGCCAGCAGCCAAGATCCGGTCTTAAACAATGAGCAGTTCTTC
j_gene: TRBJ2-3; abundance: once; d_gene: TRBD2; v_gene: TRBV7-2; CDR3aa: CASSLDKRGAPRDTQYF; CDR3nt: TGTGCCAGCAGCTTAGATAAGCGGGGGGCACCGAGGGATACGCAGTATTTT
j_gene: TRBJ1-5; abundance: many; d_gene: NA; v_gene: TRBV6-2/TRBV6-3; CDR3aa: CASSLQIYKVPQHF; CDR3nt: TGTGCCAGCAGTTTACAGATATACAAGGTGCCCCAGCATTTT
j_gene: TRBJ2-7; abundance: NA; d_gene: TRBD2; v_gene: TRBV3-1/TRBV3-2; CDR3aa: CASSQGAGGYEQYF; CDR3nt: TGTGCCAGCAGCCAAGGAGCGGGAGGCTACGAGCAGTACTTC
j_gene: TRBJ2-5; abundance: NA; d_gene: TRBD2; v_gene: TRBV5-1; CDR3aa: CASSLGSGGQETQYF; CDR3nt: TGCGCCAGCAGCTTGGGTAGCGGGGGACAAGAGACCCAGTACTTC
j_gene: TRBJ1-5; abundance: NA; d_gene: NA; v_gene: TRBV2; CDR3aa: CASSEGTPGQPQHF; CDR3nt: TGTGCCAGCAGTGAAGGGACTCCGGGGCAGCCCCAGCATTTT
j_gene: TRBJ1-2; abundance: NA; d_gene: TRBD1; v_gene: TRBV19; CDR3aa: CASSPRDRAVYGYTF; CDR3nt: TGTGCCAGTAGTCCTCGGGACAGGGCCGTCTATGGCTACACCTTC
j_gene: TRBJ2-5; abundance: NA; d_gene: NA; v_gene: TRBV2; CDR3aa: CASSYSQTQYF; CDR3nt: TGTGCCAGCAGCTACAGCCAGACCCAGTACTTC
j_gene: TRBJ1-1; abundance: NA; d_gene: TRBD1; v_gene: TRBV4-2; CDR3aa: CASSQVQGARTEAFF; CDR3nt: TGTGCCAGCAGCCAAGTCCAGGGGGCGCGAACTGAAGCTTTCTTT
j_gene: TRBJ2-7; abundance: NA; d_gene: NA; v_gene: TRBV5-4; CDR3aa: CASSLGGPGAWEQYF; CDR3nt: TGTGCCAGCAGCTTGGGGGGGCCGGGTGCATGGGAGCAGTACTTC
j_gene: TRBJ2-5; abundance: NA; d_gene: NA; v_gene: TRBV5-1; CDR3aa: CASRPADQETQYF; CDR3nt: TGCGCCAGCAGACCGGCGGACCAAGAGACCCAGTACTTC
j_gene: TRBJ1-1; abundance: NA; d_gene: TRBD1; v_gene: TRBV10-3; CDR3aa: CAIRPGQGITEAFF; CDR3nt: TGTGCCATACGACCGGGACAGGGAATCACTGAAGCTTTCTTT
j_gene: TRBJ2-5; abundance: once; d_gene: NA; v_gene: TRBV24-1; CDR3aa: CATSDRRGGQETQYF; CDR3nt: TGTGCCACCAGTGATCGAAGGGGGGGCCAAGAGACCCAGTACTTC
j_gene: TRBJ2-5; abundance: once; d_gene: NA; v_gene: TRBV6-5; CDR3aa: CASSRDKQETQYF; CDR3nt: TGTGCCAGCAGCCGGGACAAGCAAGAGACCCAGTACTTC
j_gene: TRBJ1-1; abundance: NA; d_gene: TRBD1; v_gene: TRBV30; CDR3aa: CAWRENRGRWNTEAFF; CDR3nt: TGTGCCTGGAGAGAAAACAGGGGGCGGTGGAACACTGAAGCTTTCTTT
j_gene: TRBJ1-1; abundance: once; d_gene: TRBD1; v_gene: TRBV7-2; CDR3aa: CASSLNRGSRAFF; CDR3nt: TGTGCCAGCAGCTTAAACAGGGGTTCACGAGCTTTCTTT
j_gene: TRBJ2-5; abundance: NA; d_gene: NA; v_gene: TRBV30; CDR3aa: CAWTRDFGETQYF; CDR3nt: TGTGCCTGGACAAGGGACTTTGGGGAGACCCAGTACTTC
j_gene: TRBJ1-1; abundance: once; d_gene: NA; v_gene: TRBV5-1; CDR3aa: CASSATQGSFEAFF; CDR3nt: TGCGCCAGCAGCGCAACACAGGGTTCTTTTGAAGCTTTCTTT
j_gene: TRBJ2-3; abundance: NA; d_gene: TRBD2; v_gene: TRBV18; CDR3aa: CASSPTSGSTDTQYF; CDR3nt: TGTGCCAGCTCACCGACTAGCGGGAGCACAGATACGCAGTATTTT
j_gene: TRBJ1-1; abundance: NA; d_gene: TRBD1; v_gene: TRBV11-2; CDR3aa: CASSSAGQALF; CDR3nt: TGTGCCAGCAGCTCGGCCGGACAGGCCCTCTTT
j_gene: TRBJ2-1; abundance: NA; d_gene: NA; v_gene: TRBV9; CDR3aa: CASSVAQGVGEQFF; CDR3nt: TGTGCCAGCAGCGTAGCGCAAGGAGTAGGTGAGCAGTTCTTC
j_gene: TRBJ1-2; abundance: NA; d_gene: TRBD1; v_gene: TRBV11-2; CDR3aa: CASSSLSRMDRDPF; CDR3nt: TGTGCCAGCAGCTCCCTGAGCCGGATGGACAGGGATCCCTTC
j_gene: TRBJ1-6; abundance: NA; d_gene: NA; v_gene: TRBV5-4; CDR3aa: CASSQKGLPYSPLHF; CDR3nt: TGTGCCAGCAGCCAGAAGGGACTCCCTTATTCACCCCTCCACTTT
j_gene: TRBJ2-5; abundance: NA; d_gene: NA; v_gene: TRBV19; CDR3aa: CASSIGREETQYF; CDR3nt: TGTGCCAGTAGTATCGGCAGGGAAGAGACCCAGTACTTC
j_gene: TRBJ2-7; abundance: NA; d_gene: NA; v_gene: TRBV27; CDR3aa: CASSLYSHYEQYF; CDR3nt: TGTGCCAGCAGTTTATACAGTCACTACGAGCAGTACTTC
j_gene: TRBJ1-2; abundance: NA; d_gene: TRBD1; v_gene: TRBV19; CDR3aa: CASRPQGAANYGYTF; CDR3nt: TGTGCCAGTAGACCTCAGGGGGCAGCTAACTATGGCTACACCTTC
j_gene: TRBJ2-5; abundance: NA; d_gene: TRBD1; v_gene: TRBV10-1; CDR3aa: CASSGQGPEAQYF; CDR3nt: TGCGCCAGCAGTGGACAGGGGCCCGAGGCCCAGTACTTC
j_gene: TRBJ2-7; abundance: NA; d_gene: NA; v_gene: TRBV7-2; CDR3aa: CASSRSGTPYEQYF; CDR3nt: TGTGCCAGCAGCCGTTCGGGGACTCCCTACGAGCAGTACTTC
j_gene: TRBJ2-5; abundance: NA; d_gene: NA; v_gene: TRBV5-6; CDR3aa: CASTRWAGRETQYF; CDR3nt: TGTGCCAGCACCAGATGGGCGGGACGGGAGACCCAGTACTTC
j_gene: TRBJ1-5; abundance: NA; d_gene: NA; v_gene: TRBV3-1/TRBV3-2; CDR3aa: CASSQDHLRPQHF; CDR3nt: TGTGCCAGCAGCCAAGACCACCTGAGGCCCCAGCATTTT
j_gene: TRBJ2-5; abundance: NA; d_gene: NA; v_gene: TRBV5-4; CDR3aa: CASSLLGGGPETQYF; CDR3nt: TGTGCCAGCAGCTTGTTAGGGGGGGGGCCGGAGACCCAGTACTTC
j_gene: TRBJ1-2; abundance: NA; d_gene: TRBD1; v_gene: TRBV12-3/TRBV12-4; CDR3aa: CASRQQGGDGYTF; CDR3nt: TGTGCCAGCAGGCAACAGGGGGGGGATGGCTACACCTTC
j_gene: TRBJ1-5; abundance: NA; d_gene: NA; v_gene: TRBV4-2; CDR3aa: CASSQDQDTSNQPQHF; CDR3nt: TGTGCCAGCAGCCAAGATCAGGATACTAGCAATCAGCCCCAGCATTTT
j_gene: TRBJ2-7; abundance: NA; d_gene: NA; v_gene: TRBV7-2; CDR3aa: CASSLAEGYEQYF; CDR3nt: TGTGCCAGCAGCTTAGCCGAGGGTTACGAGCAGTACTTC
j_gene: TRBJ2-2; abundance: NA; d_gene: NA; v_gene: TRBV28; CDR3aa: CARPYRDTNTGELFF; CDR3nt: TGTGCCAGACCCTACAGGGACACAAACACCGGGGAGCTGTTTTTT
j_gene: TRBJ2-1; abundance: once; d_gene: NA; v_gene: TRBV2; CDR3aa: CASTQSPSDYNEQFF; CDR3nt: TGTGCCAGCACCCAAAGCCCTAGCGACTACAATGAGCAGTTCTTC
j_gene: TRBJ1-6; abundance: NA; d_gene: NA; v_gene: TRBV27; CDR3aa: CASTLTRRGAAPLHF; CDR3nt: TGTGCCAGCACTTTAACCCGTCGGGGAGCAGCACCCCTCCACTTT
j_gene: TRBJ2-1; abundance: NA; d_gene: TRBD2; v_gene: TRBV5-4; CDR3aa: CASSLWSGGANNEQFF; CDR3nt: TGTGCCAGCAGCTTGTGGAGCGGGGGAGCTAACAATGAGCAGTTCTTC
j_gene: TRBJ2-3; abundance: once; d_gene: TRBD1; v_gene: TRBV11-2; CDR3aa: CASRQLTGEGADTQYF; CDR3nt: TGTGCCAGCAGGCAACTAACAGGGGAAGGCGCAGATACGCAGTATTTT
j_gene: TRBJ1-2; abundance: NA; d_gene: NA; v_gene: TRBV6-5; CDR3aa: CASSRDTSFYGYTF; CDR3nt: TGTGCCAGCAGTAGGGACACGTCTTTCTATGGCTACACCTTC
j_gene: TRBJ2-7; abundance: NA; d_gene: TRBD2; v_gene: TRBV4-2; CDR3aa: CASSQASMRTSGPYEQYF; CDR3nt: TGTGCCAGCAGCCAAGCCTCTATGAGGACTAGCGGGCCCTACGAGCAGTACTTC
j_gene: TRBJ2-5; abundance: NA; d_gene: TRBD1; v_gene: TRBV11-3; CDR3aa: CASSSAWTGGDETQYF; CDR3nt: TGTGCCAGCAGCTCGGCATGGACAGGGGGCGATGAGACCCAGTACTTC
j_gene: TRBJ2-1; abundance: NA; d_gene: TRBD2; v_gene: TRBV4-1; CDR3aa: CASSQETSGRKFF; CDR3nt: TGCGCCAGCAGCCAAGAGACTAGCGGGAGGAAGTTCTTC
j_gene: TRBJ1-4; abundance: NA; d_gene: NA; v_gene: TRBV10-2; CDR3aa: CASQTARNEKLFF; CDR3nt: TGCGCCAGCCAGACAGCGCGGAATGAAAAACTGTTTTTT
j_gene: TRBJ2-7; abundance: NA; d_gene: NA; v_gene: TRBV28; CDR3aa: CASSPPRDPATGYEQYF; CDR3nt: TGTGCCAGCAGCCCACCGAGAGACCCGGCCACAGGCTACGAGCAGTACTTC
j_gene: TRBJ2-1; abundance: NA; d_gene: NA; v_gene: TRBV6-5; CDR3aa: CASRPRGDYNEQFF; CDR3nt: TGTGCCAGCAGACCCAGGGGGGACTACAATGAGCAGTTCTTC